The 13 T cell receptor beta chains given below trace back to one sample, sequenced in a study of blood T cell repertoires in COVID-19. Here immunoSEQ multiplex PCR was the method, and the copy in TCRdb shows in-frame clones only, minus some. The repertoire has about 190,000 clones, 65% to 80% of them found once; the top ten carry around 11%. The material sequenced was peripheral blood. Receptor source: a woman aged 45-65 years with acute or convalescent COVID-19.

The chain uses TRBV7-2 and TRBJ2-7, with 8 bases that match TRBD2. The CDR3 totals 16 residues. In germline, CDR1 is SGHTA, CDR2 FQGNSA. Trimming at V came to 3 bases and at J to 4 bases, leaving 11 bases not matched to a gene. The CDR3 DNA is TGTGCCAGCAGCTTGGGAGCGGGAGTGGGTCGTTACGAGCAGTACTTC. It is translated as CASSLGAGVGRYEQYF.

V usage is TRBV4-2 and J usage is TRBJ1-4, with D perhaps TRBD1 (5 bases). Per germline, CDR1 LGHNA and CDR2 YNFKEQ. The germline V and J ends were trimmed by 2 bases and 8 bases, with 18 bases remaining between them. This CDR3 spans 16 amino acids. CDR3 loop: CASSQNQGSVGEKLFF. CDR3 coding DNA: TGTGCCAGCAGCCAAAATCAGGGCAGCGTGGGGGAAAAACTGTTTTTT.

This clone was picked up one time. The rearrangement links TRBV6-1 to TRBJ2-7; possible D gene TRBD2, 5 bases. CDR3 length equals 16 residues. The germline gives CDR1 MNHNS, CDR2 SASEGT. The V and J ends lost 1 base and 2 bases respectively, with 15 bases between them. CDR3 DNA: TGTGCCAGCAGTGAAGTCCTAGGACTCAACCCCTACGAGCAGTACTTC. Protein: CASSEVLGLNPYEQYF.

The V and J genes are TRBV7-6 and TRBJ1-5; D remains unclear. V lost 1 base, J lost 3 bases, and 13 bases lay in between. The CDR3 contains 16 residues. CDR1 is SGHVS, CDR2 FNYEAQ, per germline. The CDR3: CASSLGAGGNNQPQHF. The CDR3 DNA reads as TGTGCCAGCAGCTTAGGGGCAGGAGGGAACAATCAGCCCCAGCATTTT. Combining the CDR3 with reference TRBV7-6 and TRBJ1-5 gives the whole variable domain GAGVSQSPRYKVTKRGQDVALRCDPISGHVSLYWYRQALGQGPEFLTYFNYEAQQDKSGLPNDRFSAERPEGSISTLTIQRTEQRDSAMYRCASSLGAGGNNQPQHFGDGTRLSIL.

V and J are TRBV5-1 and TRBJ1-1, with D possibly being TRBD1 (6 bases). Germline values: CDR1 SGHRS, CDR2 YFSETQ. Between the trimmed V and J ends, which lost 4 bases and 2 bases, there was a span of 12 bases. The CDR3 has 14 amino acids. CDR3 nucleotide sequence: TGCGCCAGCAGCCCGAAACAGGGTAACACTGAAGCTTTCTTT. It yields the protein CASSPKQGNTEAFF.

This clone was observed at least ten times. The rearrangement joins TRBV25-1 to TRBJ1-1, with 7 bases lining up with TRBD1. V gave up 5 bases and J gave up 3 bases; unmatched junction bases: 9. The length of the CDR3 is 15 residues. Germline loops: CDR1 MGHDK, CDR2 SYGVNS. The CDR3 DNA reads TGTGCCAGCAGTCACCCGACAGGGACCTACACTGAAGCTTTCTTT. This codes for CASSHPTGTYTEAFF.

This chain joins TRBV5-1 and TRBJ2-3; TRBD2 might be the D (6 bases). This CDR3 region has 15 residues. The germline V and J ends were trimmed by 1 base and 6 bases, with 15 bases remaining between them. Germline V gene data show CDR1 as SGHRS and CDR2 as YFSETQ. CDR3 in DNA: TGCGCCAGCAGCTTGTCGGGGCTTGGGGGGGATACGCAGTATTTT. Protein sequence: CASSLSGLGGDTQYF.

The chain couples TRBV5-1 to TRBJ1-3, with a possible D match to TRBD1 (5 bases). CDR1 and CDR2 (germline): SGHRS, YFSETQ. The CDR3 runs 16 residues. V gave up 4 bases and J gave up 0 bases, with 14 bases separating them. CDR3 residues: CASSRTGGISGNTIYF. CDR3 DNA sequence: TGCGCCAGCAGCCGCACGGGGGGGATCTCTGGAAACACCATATATTTT.

This clone has more than one count but fewer than ten. The chain uses TRBV11-2 and TRBJ1-1; D is undetermined. The germline CDR1 and CDR2 sequences are SGHAT and FQNNGV. The CDR3 runs 16 residues. Trimming took 3 bases from V and 4 from J, leaving 18 bases between them. CDR3 DNA: TGTGCCAGCAGCTTTAATCCCCCGAGCGTAGGCACTGAAGCTTTCTTT. Translated: CASSFNPPSVGTEAFF. The entire variable domain, with the rest obtained from reference TRBV11-2 and TRBJ1-1, is as follows: EAGVAQSPRYKIIEKRQSVAFWCNPISGHATLYWYQQILGQGPKLLIQFQNNGVVDDSQLPKDRFSAERLKGVDSTLKIQPAKLEDSAVYLCASSFNPPSVGTEAFFGQGTRLTVV.

The CDR3 coding sequence is TGTGCCAGCAGTGAACGAGACAGGGGGGAAGGCTACACCTTC. Translating gives CASSERDRGEGYTF. V and J are TRBV6-1 and TRBJ1-2, with 9 bases lining up with TRBD1. Germline V gene sequence: CDR1 MNHNS, CDR2 SASEGT. The CDR3 spans 14 residues. The V segment lost 2 bases and the J segment 8 bases; nucleotides outside the gene matches: 6.

This clone was observed once. The chain couples TRBV10-1 to TRBJ2-7, with D tentatively TRBD1 (6 bases). Germline CDR1 and CDR2: WNHNN and SYGVQD (reference sequence). V was clipped by 2 bases and J by 6 bases, with 32 bases between them. The CDR3 runs 20 residues. DNA for the CDR3: TGCGCCAGCAGTGAGAGAGACCCAAACAGGGTGGAAGGTGTGATAGGCGAGCAGTACTTC. The encoded protein is CASSERDPNRVEGVIGEQYF.

CDR3: CASSPLGLAGVGTGELFF. CDR3 nucleotide sequence: TGTGCCAGCTCACCACTGGGACTAGCGGGAGTAGGCACCGGGGAGCTGTTTTTT. The V call is TRBV18, the J call TRBJ2-2; 14 bases fit TRBD2. CDR1 is KGHSH and CDR2 is LQKENI in the germline V gene. The CDR3 runs to 18 residues. V gave up 1 base and J gave up 4 bases; unmatched junction bases: 5. Variable domain in full (rest from reference TRBV18 and TRBJ2-2): NAGVMQNPRHLVRRRGQEARLRCSPMKGHSHVYWYRQLPEEGLKFMVYLQKENIIDESGMPKERFSAEFPKEGPSILRIQQVVRGDSAAYFCASSPLGLAGVGTGELFFGEGSRLTVL.

This clone was counted between two and nine times. This sequence joins TRBV7-2 and TRBJ2-7; tentative D call: TRBD1 (5 bases). The CDR3 contains 15 residues. Trimming stripped 5 bases from V and 2 bases from J, with 16 bases between. Germline-derived CDR1 and CDR2 are SGHTA and FQGNSA. The CDR3 DNA reads TGTGCCAGCAGCACCACAGGAACCGGTCCCTACGAGCAGTACTTC. It specifies CASSTTGTGPYEQYF.